The clone carrying this T cell receptor (beta chain) was seen ten or more times. Its specificity is not known. Axillary draining lymph nodes of breast cancer patients supplied the node samples. TCRdb re-called the multiplex PCR reads through MiXCR, storing one row per CDR3 protein. The data contain 200,000 to 300,000 distinct CDR3 sequences, over 30% of them singletons. The entry originates in a study of breast tumors, draining lymph nodes, adjacent tissues. Trimming took 4 bases from V and 0 from J; bases not matched to a gene: 8. The germline V gene has CDR1 SGHRS and CDR2 YFSETQ. This CDR3 is 16 amino acids long. Overall study findings and caveats: Data only fit, rather than demonstrated, lymph node origin of most tumor T cells.

The TCR comes from a female donor with breast cancer. Some clones in this sample may be carry-over from other donors' samples. The material sequenced was axillary lymph node tissue. The chain combines TRBV5-1 with TRBJ2-5; 8 bases are a match to TRBD2. CDR3 in amino acids: CASSSSGRGYQETQYF. As DNA, the CDR3 is TGCGCCAGCAGCAGCAGCGGGAGAGGGTACCAAGAGACCCAGTACTTC.